This entry concerns a single TCR beta chain. This clone's antigen is unknown. The input lacks base qualities; no much larger clone sits a single base away. These data come from a study of Graves' ophthalmopathy and Graves' hyperthyroidism (dated by TCRdb to between 2018 and 2020). For the wider study: Peripheral blood was collected before any treatment was given, at the time of initial diagnosis. In more than five hyperthyroidism patients, the T-cell repertoires found in thyroid tissue were compared with those found in blood. The study used TCR beta repertoire signatures to distinguish Graves' ophthalmopathy from Graves' hyperthyroidism and to predict progression to ophthalmopathy. In total, some 130 blood samples were TCR-sequenced: fewer than 50 ophthalmopathy, some 72 hyperthyroidism and around 17 hyperthyroidism-to-ophthalmopathy patients. Once sampling was done, hyperthyroidism patients were given methimazole at a starting dose of 30 mg daily, while ophthalmopathy patients were given high-dose intravenous methylprednisolone. To explore V-J signatures that separate ophthalmopathy from hyperthyroidism, a discovery set of about a hundred patients was enrolled, consisting of 43 with ophthalmopathy and fewer than 60 with stable hyperthyroidism. The independent validation cohort included roughly 19 hyperthyroidism patients plus 17 patients who later progressed from hyperthyroidism to ophthalmopathy. Broader findings and caveats from the paper: Ophthalmopathy was separated from stable hyperthyroidism by the 13-signature model with roughly 87% sensitivity and about 83% specificity in cross-validation and with 80%/75% in the test set. In validation, the model predicted ophthalmopathy progression with over 60% sensitivity and approximately 75% specificity; roughly 11 predicted patients were CT-confirmed with GO in a median of roughly 6.8 months. No statistical method was used to predetermine the sample size, and group allocation was not hidden from the investigators. Most expanded thyroid clonotypes with a frequency above 0.001 also appeared in blood, which suggests that blood repertoires may reflect the immune response in the thyroid.

The CDR1 and CDR2 encoded by the germline V gene are SGHTA and FQGNSA. Measured from the cysteine to the phenylalanine, the CDR3 is 20 residues long. Left in the record is the CDR3 DNA by itself, 60 bases read in frame from the first base. Trimming removed 2 bases from V and 2 bases from J, leaving 24 bases between the germline ends. Patients with ophthalmopathy had moderately to severely active disease, with a Clinical Activity Score of 3 or more, a NOSPECS grade of 4 or more, and a disease duration of less than 3 months. Patients with other autoimmune diseases, uncontrolled infections, pregnancy or lactation were excluded. Clinical symptoms, serum thyroxine, TRAb, thyroid ultrasound and orbital computed tomography formed the basis of the diagnosis. Using Ficoll-Paque density gradient centrifugation, PBMCs were isolated from less than 11 ml of fresh peripheral blood. Total RNA was extracted using Trizol reagent, and RNA quality was checked on an Agilent 2100 Bioanalyzer.

For repertoire sequencing, TCR beta CDR3 regions were amplified from RNA transcripts. HTBI primers and the Qiagen OneStep RT-PCR kit were used in a first-round RT-PCR, which was followed by a second-round multiplex PCR, size selection and purification. Libraries were sequenced paired-end with 100 bp reads on an Illumina HiSeq2000. Per the authors' processing: SOAPnuke was used to process the reads, removing any read that contained adapters or uncalled bases, had a mean Phred below 15, or lacked an exact match to the constant primer or identifier. COPE v1.2.5 was used to merge high-quality paired reads. Clonotypes were defined as unique nucleotide sequences and were aligned to IMGT TRB V, D and J references using MiTCR v1.1. The analysis was limited to V-J combinations with a frequency above 0.0001, which together covered approximately 99% of repertoires. For each V-J combination, a TCR clonal expansion and chaos score was defined as F50 clonal expansion divided by the chaos observed in the TCRdist matrix. Welch's t-statistics and random forest were used to reduce features to approximately 13 V-J combinations, which were fed into a naive Bayes classifier. Thyroid-blood repertoire similarity was quantified with the Morisita-Horn index. TCRdb passed the public sequencing reads through fastp at Q25 and MiXCR, retaining productive beta sequences. Entries that share a CDR3 protein sequence are merged under the most common genes and DNA. What appears here as the V and J calls and clone size reflects TCRdb's work, not the paper's. The sample data list about 640,000 distinct CDR3 sequences, and about 41% of these were observed just once. Under 3.5% of the sample rests with the top ten.

The sample taken for sequencing was peripheral blood. The sequence came from an adult man with Graves' ophthalmopathy. Recombination joined TRBV7-2 with TRBJ2-2; the D call is tentative, TRBD1 or TRBD2, as each matches 5 bases. The CDR3 protein is CASSLKRGSLALPNTGELFF. The bases are TGTGCCAGCAGCTTAAAAAGGGGTTCGCTAGCCCTACCTAACACCGGGGAGCTGTTTTTT.